This T cell receptor (beta chain) is from a study of blood T cell repertoires in COVID-19. Study summary: Donors in the United States, Italy and Spain gave samples during acute or convalescent COVID-19. PBMCs, B-cell-depleted T cells, or T cells provided the cDNA or gDNA that made up the material.

In the original analysis: Reference gene primer amplification gave nucleated cell count estimates. Clones were sequenced by immunoSEQ multiplex PCR, and TCRdb holds only the in-frame ones, with some missing. The V and J calls and the clone size are those of that table, but D and trimming were determined from the DNA. Of around 91,000 clones listed, about 85% are singletons. V was trimmed by 2 bases and J by 2 bases, leaving 8 bases between them. Germline lookup yields CDR1 SGDLS and CDR2 YYNGEE. The length of the CDR3 is 13 residues. In this sample, this clone turned up once. The sequence came from an elderly man with acute or convalescent COVID-19. The chain couples TRBV9 to TRBJ2-7, with a possible D match to TRBD2 (5 bases). Source material: peripheral blood. The CDR3 here is CASSVAGAYEQYF. The CDR3 bases are TGTGCCAGCAGCGTGGCCGGGGCCTACGAGCAGTACTTC.